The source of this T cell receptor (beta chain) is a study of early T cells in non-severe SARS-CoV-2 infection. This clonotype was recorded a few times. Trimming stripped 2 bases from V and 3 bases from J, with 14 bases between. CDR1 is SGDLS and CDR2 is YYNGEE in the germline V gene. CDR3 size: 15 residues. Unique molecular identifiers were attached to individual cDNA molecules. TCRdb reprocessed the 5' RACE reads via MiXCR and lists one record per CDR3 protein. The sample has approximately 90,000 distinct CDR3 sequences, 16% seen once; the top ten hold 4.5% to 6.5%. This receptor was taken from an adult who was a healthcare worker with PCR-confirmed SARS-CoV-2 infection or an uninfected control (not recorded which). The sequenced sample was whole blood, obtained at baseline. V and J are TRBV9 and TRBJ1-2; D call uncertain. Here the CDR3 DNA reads TGTGCCAGCAGCGTCGGGCCCTCTGCTGACTATGGCTACACCTTC. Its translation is CASSVGPSADYGYTF.